A single sample is the source of the 19 T cell receptor beta chains below, sequenced in a study of PD-L1 blockade in urothelial cancer (dated by TCRdb to the late 2010s). The library was built by means of the immunoSEQ multiplex PCR assay. Drawn from immuneACCESS, this table holds only the in-frame rearrangements with V and J called that TCRdb kept. Clones are partly lost; checked studies trace under half to an unresolved V gene and leave the rest unexplained. The sample table shows more than 85,000 clones, and about 90% are seen once. The top ten clones comprise over 0.8% of the sample. Sequencing used PBMCs, obtained around atezolizumab (anti-PD-L1) treatment. The receptors derive from a woman aged 80 or over with urothelial cancer.

The chain has TRBV9 and TRBJ2-7; tentative D call: TRBD1 (5 bases). CDR3 length equals 15 residues. Trimming pared 0 bases from V and 2 bases from J, leaving 12 bases between. Germline V gives CDR1 SGDLS, CDR2 YYNGEE. The chain's CDR3 is CASSVATMGPYEQYF. DNA for the CDR3: TGTGCCAGCAGCGTAGCTACAATGGGGCCCTACGAGCAGTACTTC.

This chain uses TRBV19 with TRBJ2-1, with D possibly TRBD2 on 5 matching bases. Germline-derived CDR1 and CDR2 are LNHDA and SQIVND (reference sequence). CDR3 size: 11 residues. The CDR3 is CAIGLYNEQFF. The CDR3 DNA is TGTGCTATAGGACTCTACAATGAGCAGTTCTTC.

The chain employs TRBV15 and TRBJ1-5, with 9 bases aligning to TRBD1. Germline loops: CDR1 LNHNV, CDR2 YYDKDF (reference sequence). This CDR3 comprises 16 residues. V shed 2 bases and J 4 bases; nucleotides not matched to a gene: 6. The CDR3 DNA sequence: TGTGCCACCAGCAGACCCGGGACAGGGCATAATCAGCCCCAGCATTTT. Translation gives CATSRPGTGHNQPQHF.

This chain links TRBV28 with TRBJ1-2; D remains ambiguous. The germline V gene has CDR1 MDHEN and CDR2 SYDVKM. V was cut by 6 bases and J by 4 bases, with 15 bases left in between. The CDR3 loop spans 14 amino acids. Here the CDR3 reads CASSTAGRGYGYTF. The CDR3, as DNA: TGTGCCAGCAGCACCGCTGGACGGGGCTATGGCTACACCTTC.

J is TRBJ2-2 and V is TRBV18; the D gene is possibly TRBD2 (6 bases). Trimming removed 1 base at V and 0 bases at J, with 15 bases between. Germline-derived CDR1 and CDR2 are KGHSH and LQKENI. The CDR3 consists of 18 residues. The CDR3: CASSPRDFGGANTGELFF. CDR3 nucleotide sequence: TGTGCCAGCTCACCACGGGACTTTGGGGGAGCGAACACCGGGGAGCTGTTTTTT.

V is TRBV30 and J is TRBJ2-3, with 11 bases lining up with TRBD2. Germline lookup yields CDR1 GTSNPN and CDR2 SVGIG (reference sequence). V was clipped by 6 bases and J by 0 bases; unmatched bases: 5. The CDR3 consists of 15 residues. As DNA, the CDR3 is TGTGCCTGCGGGACTAGCGGTACTAGCACAGATACGCAGTATTTT. Protein sequence: CACGTSGTSTDTQYF. The full variable domain, rest sourced from reference TRBV30 and TRBJ2-3, is SQTIHQWPATLVQPVGSPLSLECTVEGTSNPNLYWYRQAAGRGLQLLFYSVGIGQISSEVPQNLSASRPQDRQFILSSKKLLLSDSGFYLCACGTSGTSTDTQYFGPGTRLTVL.

This clone was recorded only once. The chain carries TRBV30 and TRBJ1-5, with D possibly TRBD1 on 6 matching bases. The CDR3 spans 14 residues. Germline CDR1 reads GTSNPN; CDR2 reads SVGIG (reference sequence). Trimming cost V 1 base and J 4 bases, with 11 bases left between them. Here the CDR3 DNA reads TGTGCCTGGAGTGGACAGGTCGGTAATCAGCCCCAGCATTTT. This translates into CAWSGQVGNQPQHF.

The J gene is TRBJ2-3, the V gene TRBV7-2, with 10 bases identical to TRBD1. CDR1 is SGHTA, CDR2 FQGNSA, per germline. The J segment lost 3 bases and the V segment lost 4 bases, leaving 1 base of the junction unmatched. This CDR3 is 14 amino acids long. CDR3 in DNA: TGTGCCAGCAGCTGGACAGGGGGGACAGATACGCAGTATTTT. It translates to CASSWTGGTDTQYF. The variable domain in full, with the rest retrieved from reference TRBV7-2 and TRBJ2-3, is GAGVSQSPSNKVTEKGKDVELRCDPISGHTALYWYRQSLGQGLEFLIYFQGNSAPDKSGLPSDRFSAERTGGSVSTLTIQRTQQEDSAVYLCASSWTGGTDTQYFGPGTRLTVL.

The chain uses TRBV4-1 and TRBJ1-2, with D possibly matching TRBD1 (5 bases). V lost 0 bases, J lost 2 bases, and 10 bases lay in between. Germline CDR1 is MGHRA and CDR2 is YSYEKL. CDR3 length: 15 amino acids. The CDR3 spells CASSQDPAGNYGYTF. The CDR3 DNA reads as TGCGCCAGCAGCCAAGATCCTGCAGGGAACTATGGCTACACCTTC.

V usage is TRBV18 and J usage is TRBJ1-2, with D possibly matching TRBD1 (5 bases). The CDR3 runs to 14 residues. In germline, CDR1 is KGHSH, CDR2 LQKENI. Trimming took off 0 bases at V and 6 bases at J, with 11 bases between the two ends. CDR3 loop: CASSPPAGKDGYTF. The CDR3 region has the DNA TGTGCCAGCTCACCACCGGCAGGGAAGGATGGCTACACCTTC. Filled out from reference TRBV18 and TRBJ1-2, the complete variable domain reads NAGVMQNPRHLVRRRGQEARLRCSPMKGHSHVYWYRQLPEEGLKFMVYLQKENIIDESGMPKERFSAEFPKEGPSILRIQQVVRGDSAAYFCASSPPAGKDGYTFGSGTRLTVV.

This chain links TRBV28 with TRBJ1-3, with D perhaps TRBD1 (6 bases). CDR3 length: 14 residues. CDR1 and CDR2 (germline): MDHEN, SYDVKM. Trimming removed 6 bases from V and 0 bases from J, with 9 bases in between. The CDR3 reads CASSDRRSGNTIYF. DNA of the CDR3: TGTGCCAGCAGCGACAGGCGCTCTGGAAACACCATATATTTT. The entire variable domain, with the rest obtained from reference TRBV28 and TRBJ1-3, is as follows: DVKVTQSSRYLVKRTGEKVFLECVQDMDHENMFWYRQDPGLGLRLIYFSYDVKMKEKGDIPEGYSVSREKKERFSLILESASTNQTSMYLCASSDRRSGNTIYFGEGSWLTVV.

This chain connects TRBV11-2 to TRBJ2-7, with 9 bases lining up with TRBD1. V was clipped by 5 bases and J by 5 bases; unmatched bases: 7. This CDR3 has 14 residues. Germline V gene lookup returns CDR1 SGHAT and CDR2 FQNNGV. CDR3 loop: CASSRGQGGHEQYF. The CDR3 DNA sequence: TGTGCCAGCAGCCGGGGACAGGGCGGTCACGAGCAGTACTTC.

Only a few counts were recorded for this clone. This chain connects TRBV19 to TRBJ2-1, with 8 nucleotides matching TRBD2. V shed 4 bases, J shed 6 bases, and the junction held 8 bases outside the gene matches. Per the germline V gene, CDR1 is LNHDA and CDR2 is SQIVND (reference sequence). The CDR3 spans 15 residues. This CDR3 is CASSRTGGPGNEQFF. For the CDR3, the DNA is TGTGCCAGTAGTAGGACGGGAGGGCCGGGCAATGAGCAGTTCTTC.

This clone was observed once. The chain carries TRBV10-3 and TRBJ2-5; weak D call: TRBD1 (5 bases). The CDR3 loop spans 15 amino acids. Germline assignment: CDR1 ENHRY and CDR2 SYGVKD. V was clipped by 11 bases and J by 5 bases, with 24 bases between them. The CDR3 coding sequence is TGTGCCCCGATGGGGCCAGTTTTGGTGGGCGAGACCCAGTACTTC. It encodes CAPMGPVLVGETQYF.

The V and J genes are TRBV5-1 and TRBJ2-7, with 8 positions matching TRBD2. V shed 5 bases and J 1 base; nucleotides not matched to a gene: 8. This CDR3 comprises 15 residues. The germline V gene has CDR1 SGHRS and CDR2 YFSETQ. CDR3: CASRYSTSVSYEQYF. CDR3 DNA sequence: TGCGCCAGCAGATATTCGACTAGCGTATCCTACGAGCAGTACTTC.

V usage is TRBV5-1 and J usage is TRBJ2-1; 9 nucleotides match TRBD1. With V trimmed by 0 bases and J by 10 bases, 5 bases remained unmatched. This CDR3 is built from 14 residues. Germline V gives CDR1 SGHRS, CDR2 YFSETQ. CDR3: CASSLDRGPGEQFF. In DNA, the CDR3 is TGCGCCAGCAGCTTGGACAGGGGGCCGGGGGAGCAGTTCTTC. Combining the CDR3 with reference TRBV5-1 and TRBJ2-1 gives the whole variable domain KAGVTQTPRYLIKTRGQQVTLSCSPISGHRSVSWYQQTPGQGLQFLFEYFSETQRNKGNFPGRFSGRQFSNSRSEMNVSTLELGDSALYLCASSLDRGPGEQFFGPGTRLTVL.

The V gene is TRBV10-2, the J gene TRBJ2-1, with 9 bases matching TRBD2. This CDR3 comprises 14 residues. The V segment lost 10 bases and the J segment 4 bases; nucleotides outside the gene matches: 8. In germline, CDR1 is WSHSY, CDR2 SAAADI. CDR3 amino acids: CATSAGGLYNEQFF. CDR3 nucleotides: TGCGCCACTTCGGCGGGAGGGCTATACAATGAGCAGTTCTTC.

The V and J genes are TRBV6-7 and TRBJ2-4; 7 bases align to TRBD1. TRBV6-7 is recorded as an ORF, its role being uncertain. V gave up 6 bases and J gave up 2 bases; unmatched junction bases: 7. The CDR3 loop spans 15 amino acids. For the CDR3, the DNA is TGTGCCAGCAGGGAACTACAGGGGTCCAAAAACATTCAGTACTTC. Translated, it gives CASRELQGSKNIQYF.

The chain has TRBV19 and TRBJ2-4; 8 nucleotides align to TRBD2. This CDR3 region has 17 residues. V trimming: 8 bases; J trimming: 0 bases; junction bases outside the gene matches: 12. Germline CDR1 and CDR2: LNHDA and SQIVND (reference sequence). The CDR3 reads CASSPRGGRLAKNIQYF. Written as DNA, the CDR3 is TGTGCCAGTTCCCCCCGGGGGGGGAGACTAGCCAAAAACATTCAGTACTTC.